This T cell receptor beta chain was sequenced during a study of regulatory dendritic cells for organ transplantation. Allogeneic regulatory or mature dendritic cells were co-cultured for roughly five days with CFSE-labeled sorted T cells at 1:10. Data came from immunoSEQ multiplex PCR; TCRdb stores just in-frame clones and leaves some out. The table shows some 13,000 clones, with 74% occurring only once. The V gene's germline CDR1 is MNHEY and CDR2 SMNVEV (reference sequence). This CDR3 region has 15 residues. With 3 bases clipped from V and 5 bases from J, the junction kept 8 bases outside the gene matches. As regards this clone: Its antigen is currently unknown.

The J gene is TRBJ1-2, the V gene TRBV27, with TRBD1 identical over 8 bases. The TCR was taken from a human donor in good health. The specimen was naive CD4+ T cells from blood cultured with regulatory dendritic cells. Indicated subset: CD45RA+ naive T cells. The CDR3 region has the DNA TGTGCCAGCAGTTTTTCCGACAGGGGAAGGTATGGCTACACCTTC. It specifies CASSFSDRGRYGYTF.